These T cell receptor beta chains were read from a single sample in a study of breast tumors, draining lymph nodes, adjacent tissues. Each CDR3 protein gets one entry after TCRdb re-called the multiplex PCR reads with MiXCR. The sample records approximately 150,000 distinct CDR3 sequences, approximately 32% being singletons. The material sequenced was axillary lymph node tissue. The receptors here all came from a female donor with breast cancer. Some clones in this sample may be carry-over from other donors' samples. The CDR3 runs from the conserved cysteine through the conserved F or W. The order of the fields is V gene, clone size, D gene, J gene, CDR3 protein, CDR3 DNA. A D gene is named only where the DNA matches it firmly. Clone size, where shown, is once, few, many, or a class for clones that have expanded.

v_call: TRBV5-1; clone_size: -; d_call: -; j_call: TRBJ2-4; cdr3_aa: CASSPGTKQYF; cdr3_nt: TGCGCCAGCAGCCCCGGGACGAAACAGTACTTC
v_call: TRBV2; clone_size: -; d_call: TRBD2; j_call: TRBJ2-3; cdr3_aa: CASNPLAGGTDTQYF; cdr3_nt: TGTGCCAGCAATCCACTAGCGGGGGGCACAGATACGCAGTATTTT
v_call: TRBV12-5; clone_size: -; d_call: -; j_call: TRBJ1-6; cdr3_aa: CASGGDVASSPLHF; cdr3_nt: TGCGCTAGTGGTGGGGACGTTGCAAGTTCACCCCTCCACTTT
v_call: TRBV6-5; clone_size: few; d_call: TRBD1; j_call: TRBJ1-6; cdr3_aa: CASRPGTGISYNSPLHF; cdr3_nt: TGTGCCAGCAGGCCCGGGACAGGGATATCCTATAATTCACCCCTCCACTTT
v_call: TRBV20-1; clone_size: -; d_call: TRBD1; j_call: TRBJ2-2; cdr3_aa: CSATRDRVNTGELFF; cdr3_nt: TGCAGTGCGACTCGGGACAGGGTGAACACCGGGGAGCTGTTTTTT
v_call: TRBV19; clone_size: many; d_call: -; j_call: TRBJ1-2; cdr3_aa: CASSIWTAGGGYTF; cdr3_nt: TGTGCCAGTAGTATCTGGACAGCTGGGGGAGGCTACACCTTC
v_call: TRBV6-1; clone_size: many; d_call: -; j_call: TRBJ1-6; cdr3_aa: CASSEAGRNSPLHF; cdr3_nt: TGTGCCAGCAGTGAAGCAGGGAGGAATTCACCCCTCCACTTT
v_call: TRBV4-1; clone_size: many; d_call: -; j_call: TRBJ1-5; cdr3_aa: CASSQDHGNQPQHF; cdr3_nt: TGCGCCAGCAGCCAAGATCACGGCAATCAGCCCCAGCATTTT
v_call: TRBV12-3/TRBV12-4; clone_size: -; d_call: -; j_call: TRBJ2-5; cdr3_aa: CASSFISGTFGGGTQYF; cdr3_nt: TGTGCCAGCAGTTTCATTAGCGGAACGTTCGGTGGGGGGACCCAGTACTTC
v_call: TRBV5-1; clone_size: many; d_call: -; j_call: TRBJ2-1; cdr3_aa: CASNYLNEQFF; cdr3_nt: TGCGCCAGCAATTATCTCAATGAGCAGTTCTTC
v_call: TRBV10-3; clone_size: few; d_call: -; j_call: TRBJ1-1; cdr3_aa: CAIRGGRREAFF; cdr3_nt: TGTGCCATCAGAGGGGGTAGGAGGGAAGCTTTCTTT
v_call: TRBV6-5; clone_size: many; d_call: TRBD1; j_call: TRBJ1-6; cdr3_aa: CASSFRLQGDTHSPLHF; cdr3_nt: TGTGCCAGCAGCTTCCGGCTACAGGGGGATACGCATTCACCCCTCCACTTT
v_call: TRBV2; clone_size: -; d_call: TRBD1; j_call: TRBJ1-3; cdr3_aa: CASSPRTGDGNTIYF; cdr3_nt: TGTGCCAGCAGCCCTCGGACAGGGGACGGGAACACCATATATTTT
v_call: TRBV19; clone_size: many; d_call: -; j_call: TRBJ1-5; cdr3_aa: CASSMLRGQPQHF; cdr3_nt: TGTGCCAGTAGTATGCTAAGGGGTCAGCCCCAGCATTTT
v_call: TRBV5-5; clone_size: many; d_call: -; j_call: TRBJ2-3; cdr3_aa: CASRRRASTDTQYF; cdr3_nt: TGTGCCAGCAGGAGGAGGGCCAGCACAGATACGCAGTATTTT
v_call: TRBV30; clone_size: -; d_call: -; j_call: TRBJ1-1; cdr3_aa: CAWSQVGTEAFF; cdr3_nt: TGTGCCTGGAGCCAGGTGGGCACTGAAGCTTTCTTT
v_call: TRBV12-3/TRBV12-4; clone_size: many; d_call: -; j_call: TRBJ1-5; cdr3_aa: CASSSRGVFGNQPQHF; cdr3_nt: TGTGCCAGCAGTTCACGCGGGGTTTTTGGCAATCAGCCCCAGCATTTT
v_call: TRBV7-3; clone_size: -; d_call: -; j_call: TRBJ1-4; cdr3_aa: CASSTIEKLFF; cdr3_nt: TGTGCCAGCAGCACAATTGAAAAACTGTTTTTT
v_call: TRBV20-1; clone_size: -; d_call: TRBD2; j_call: TRBJ2-5; cdr3_aa: CSASGGLGETQYF; cdr3_nt: TGCAGTGCTAGCGGGGGACTAGGAGAGACCCAGTACTTC
v_call: TRBV20-1; clone_size: few; d_call: TRBD2; j_call: TRBJ2-5; cdr3_aa: CSATGGAGEPQETQYF; cdr3_nt: TGCAGTGCTACCGGCGGCGCGGGGGAGCCCCAAGAGACCCAGTACTTC
v_call: TRBV3-1; clone_size: -; d_call: TRBD1; j_call: TRBJ1-1; cdr3_aa: CASSQDWGTDERNTEAFF; cdr3_nt: TGTGCCAGCAGCCAAGATTGGGGGACAGACGAAAGGAACACTGAAGCTTTCTTT
v_call: TRBV20-1; clone_size: many; d_call: -; j_call: TRBJ2-5; cdr3_aa: CSASMGLGETQYF; cdr3_nt: TGCAGTGCTAGTATGGGGCTCGGGGAGACCCAGTACTTC
v_call: TRBV7-2; clone_size: -; d_call: -; j_call: TRBJ2-7; cdr3_aa: CASSLVGGINSYEQYF; cdr3_nt: TGTGCCAGCAGCTTAGTTGGGGGAATTAACTCCTACGAGCAGTACTTC
v_call: TRBV6-5; clone_size: few; d_call: TRBD1; j_call: TRBJ2-1; cdr3_aa: CASSHAGQGYNEQFF; cdr3_nt: TGTGCCAGCAGTCACGCAGGACAGGGGTACAATGAGCAGTTCTTC
v_call: TRBV24-1; clone_size: -; d_call: TRBD1; j_call: TRBJ2-1; cdr3_aa: CATTAGTGIHNEQFF; cdr3_nt: TGTGCCACCACCGCCGGGACAGGTATACACAATGAGCAGTTCTTC
v_call: TRBV4-3; clone_size: many; d_call: TRBD1; j_call: TRBJ1-6; cdr3_aa: CASSQSLGQGPHSPLHF; cdr3_nt: TGCGCCAGCAGCCAATCTCTAGGACAGGGTCCACATTCACCCCTCCACTTT
v_call: TRBV3-1; clone_size: -; d_call: -; j_call: TRBJ2-2; cdr3_aa: CASRKNRGANTGELFF; cdr3_nt: TGTGCCAGCAGAAAGAATAGGGGGGCTAACACCGGGGAGCTGTTTTTT
v_call: TRBV7-9; clone_size: many; d_call: -; j_call: TRBJ2-4; cdr3_aa: CASKITGKNIQYF; cdr3_nt: TGTGCCAGCAAGATCACCGGCAAAAACATTCAGTACTTC